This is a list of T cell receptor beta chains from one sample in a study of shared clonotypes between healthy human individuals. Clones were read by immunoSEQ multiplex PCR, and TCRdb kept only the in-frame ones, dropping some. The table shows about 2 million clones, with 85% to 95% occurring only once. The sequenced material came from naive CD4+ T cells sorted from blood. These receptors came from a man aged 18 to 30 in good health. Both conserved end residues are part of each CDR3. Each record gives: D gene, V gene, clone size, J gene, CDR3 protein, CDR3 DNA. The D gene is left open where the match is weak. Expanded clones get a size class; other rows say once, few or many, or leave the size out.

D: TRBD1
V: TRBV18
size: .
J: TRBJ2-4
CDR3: CASSPPTGGSKNIQYF
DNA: TGTGCCAGCTCACCACCGACAGGGGGAAGCAAAAACATTCAGTACTTC

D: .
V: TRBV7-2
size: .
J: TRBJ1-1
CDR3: CASSLTDMNTEAFF
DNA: TGTGCCAGCAGCTTAACAGACATGAACACTGAAGCTTTCTTT

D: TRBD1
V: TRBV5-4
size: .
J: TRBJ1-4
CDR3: CASSPTRQGRSTNEKLFF
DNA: TGTGCCAGCAGCCCTACTAGACAGGGGAGGTCCACTAATGAAAAACTGTTTTTT

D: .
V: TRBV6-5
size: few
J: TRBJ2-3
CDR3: CASSSLRASTDTQYF
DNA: TGTGCCAGCAGTTCCCTAAGGGCTAGCACAGATACGCAGTATTTT

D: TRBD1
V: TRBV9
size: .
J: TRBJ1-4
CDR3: CASSSQDRVGEKLFF
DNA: TGTGCCAGCAGCTCCCAGGACAGGGTGGGCGAAAAACTGTTTTTT

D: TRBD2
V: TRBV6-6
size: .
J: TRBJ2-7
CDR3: CASSFSSGGAEQYF
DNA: TGTGCCAGCAGTTTCTCCTCGGGGGGGGCCGAGCAGTACTTC

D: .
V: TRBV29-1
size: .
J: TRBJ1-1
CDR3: CAGGNTEAFF
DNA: TGCGCGGGTGGGAACACTGAAGCTTTCTTT

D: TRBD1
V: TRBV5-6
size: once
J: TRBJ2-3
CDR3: CASSLRTGGTDTQYF
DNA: TGTGCCAGCAGCCTACGGACAGGGGGCACAGATACGCAGTATTTT

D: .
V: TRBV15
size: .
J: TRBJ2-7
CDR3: CATSNWGQGREQYF
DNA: TGTGCCACCAGCAATTGGGGGCAGGGGAGAGAGCAGTACTTC

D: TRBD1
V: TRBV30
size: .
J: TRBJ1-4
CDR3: CAWSVNRGQGEKLFF
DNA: TGTGCCTGGAGTGTAAACAGGGGGCAGGGTGAAAAACTGTTTTTT

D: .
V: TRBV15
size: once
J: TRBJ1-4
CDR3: CATSRAIQGEKLFF
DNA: TGTGCCACCAGCAGAGCCATACAGGGTGAAAAACTGTTTTTT

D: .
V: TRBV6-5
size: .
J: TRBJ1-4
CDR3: CASRRRTATNEKLFF
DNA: TGTGCCAGCAGGAGAAGGACGGCAACTAATGAAAAACTGTTTTTT

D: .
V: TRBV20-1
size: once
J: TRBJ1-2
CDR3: CSAVDGYTF
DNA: TGCAGTGCTGTGGACGGCTACACCTTC

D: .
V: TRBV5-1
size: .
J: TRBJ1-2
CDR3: CASSLGQVGYGYTF
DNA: TGCGCCAGCAGCTTGGGACAGGTGGGCTATGGCTACACCTTC

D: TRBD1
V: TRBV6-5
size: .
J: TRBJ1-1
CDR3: CASSRDSLGTEAFF
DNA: TGTGCCAGCAGCCGGGACAGCCTGGGCACTGAAGCTTTCTTT

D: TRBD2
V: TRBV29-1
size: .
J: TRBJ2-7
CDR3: CSVSAGGRNEQYF
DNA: TGCAGCGTTTCTGCGGGAGGGAGAAACGAGCAGTACTTC

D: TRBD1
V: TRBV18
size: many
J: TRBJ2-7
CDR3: CASSPPDRAYEQYF
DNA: TGTGCCAGCTCACCACCGGACAGGGCCTACGAGCAGTACTTC

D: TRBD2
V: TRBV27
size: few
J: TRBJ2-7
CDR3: CASRLQLAGATYEQYF
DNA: TGTGCCAGCAGACTGCAACTAGCGGGGGCCACCTACGAGCAGTACTTC

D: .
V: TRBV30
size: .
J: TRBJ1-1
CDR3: CAWSGREVTEAFF
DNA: TGTGCCTGGAGCGGCAGGGAGGTCACTGAAGCTTTCTTT

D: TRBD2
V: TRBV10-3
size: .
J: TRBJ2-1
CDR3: CAISGTSGGSNEQFF
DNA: TGTGCCATCAGTGGTACTAGCGGGGGGAGTAATGAGCAGTTCTTC

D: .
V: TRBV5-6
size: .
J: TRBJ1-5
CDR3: CASSSRVNQPQHF
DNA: TGTGCCAGCAGCTCGAGGGTCAATCAGCCCCAGCATTTT

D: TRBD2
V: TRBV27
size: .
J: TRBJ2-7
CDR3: CASSLREGLYEQYF
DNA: TGTGCCAGCAGTTTGCGGGAGGGTCTATACGAGCAGTACTTC

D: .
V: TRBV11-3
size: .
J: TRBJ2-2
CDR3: CASAGPNTGELFF
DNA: TGTGCCAGCGCCGGGCCAAACACCGGGGAGCTGTTTTTT

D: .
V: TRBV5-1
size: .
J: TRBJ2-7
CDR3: CASSLVPQPSYEQYF
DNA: TGCGCCAGCAGCTTGGTTCCTCAACCCTCCTACGAGCAGTACTTC

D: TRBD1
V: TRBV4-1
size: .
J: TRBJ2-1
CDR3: CASSQSGGPTAYNEQFF
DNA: TGCGCCAGCAGCCAATCAGGGGGACCTACGGCCTACAATGAGCAGTTCTTC

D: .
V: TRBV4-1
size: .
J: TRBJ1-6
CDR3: CASSLNPGQGTLHF
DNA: TGCGCCAGCAGCCTTAATCCGGGCCAAGGTACCCTCCACTTT

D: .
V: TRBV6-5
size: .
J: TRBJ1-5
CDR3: CASRPGRYSNQPQHF
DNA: TGTGCCAGCAGACCCGGGAGATATAGCAATCAGCCCCAGCATTTT

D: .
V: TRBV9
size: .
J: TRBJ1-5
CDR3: CASSVGPSGPPQHF
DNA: TGTGCCAGCAGCGTAGGCCCCTCGGGCCCCCCCCAGCATTTT

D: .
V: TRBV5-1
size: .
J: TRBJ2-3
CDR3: CASSSYGGRTDTQYF
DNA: TGCGCCAGCAGCTCGTACGGGGGGCGCACAGATACGCAGTATTTT

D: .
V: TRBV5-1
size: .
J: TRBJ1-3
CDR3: CASSWTPGGAVGNTIYF
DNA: TGCGCCAGCAGTTGGACGCCCGGCGGGGCAGTTGGAAACACCATATATTTT

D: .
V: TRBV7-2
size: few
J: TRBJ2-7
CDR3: CASSPSYEQYF
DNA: TGTGCCAGCAGCCCGAGCTACGAGCAGTACTTC

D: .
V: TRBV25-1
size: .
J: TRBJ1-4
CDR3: CASSEPRTMGEKLFF
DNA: TGTGCCAGCAGTGAACCCCGGACCATGGGGGAAAAACTGTTTTTT

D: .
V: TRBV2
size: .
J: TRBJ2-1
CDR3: CASKVRGNEQFF
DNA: TGTGCCAGCAAAGTCAGAGGCAATGAGCAGTTCTTC

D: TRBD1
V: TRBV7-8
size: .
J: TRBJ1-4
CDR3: CASSIQGWDRDEKLFF
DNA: TGTGCCAGCAGCATCCAGGGGTGGGACAGGGATGAAAAACTGTTTTTT

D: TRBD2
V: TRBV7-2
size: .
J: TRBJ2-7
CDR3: CASSSTSASYEQYF
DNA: TGTGCCAGCAGCTCAACTAGCGCGTCCTACGAGCAGTACTTC

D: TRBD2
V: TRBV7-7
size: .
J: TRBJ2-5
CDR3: CASSSGLAGETQYF
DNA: TGTGCTAGCAGCTCGGGACTAGCGGGTGAGACCCAGTACTTC

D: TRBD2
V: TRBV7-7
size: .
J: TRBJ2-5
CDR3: CASSLGLAGDGETQYF
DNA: TGTGCTAGCAGCTTAGGTTTAGCGGGAGACGGGGAGACCCAGTACTTC

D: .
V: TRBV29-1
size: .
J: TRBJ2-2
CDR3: CSVPFTGELFF
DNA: TGCAGCGTTCCCTTCACCGGGGAGCTGTTTTTT

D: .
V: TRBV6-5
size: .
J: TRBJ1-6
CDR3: CASSYVGFGAPLHF
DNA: TGTGCCAGCAGTTACGTAGGCTTTGGGGCACCCCTCCACTTT

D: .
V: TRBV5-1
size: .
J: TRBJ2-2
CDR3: CASSLEGNTGELFF
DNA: TGCGCCAGCAGCTTGGAAGGGAACACCGGGGAGCTGTTTTTT

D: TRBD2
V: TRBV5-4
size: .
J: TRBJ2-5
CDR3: CASSPGTSGDFRKTQYF
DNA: TGTGCCAGCAGCCCGGGGACTAGCGGGGATTTTAGAAAGACCCAGTACTTC

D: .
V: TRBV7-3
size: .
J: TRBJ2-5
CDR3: CASSATAQETQYF
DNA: TGTGCCAGCAGCGCTACAGCACAAGAGACCCAGTACTTC

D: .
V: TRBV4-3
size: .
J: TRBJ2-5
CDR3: CASSQDLSGSYKETQYF
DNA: TGCGCCAGCAGCCAAGATCTCTCCGGGTCCTACAAAGAGACCCAGTACTTC

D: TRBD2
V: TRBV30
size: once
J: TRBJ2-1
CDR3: CAWNRPGTSGRAYNEQFF
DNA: TGTGCCTGGAATCGCCCCGGGACTAGCGGGAGGGCCTACAATGAGCAGTTCTTC

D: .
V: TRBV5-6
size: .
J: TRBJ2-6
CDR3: CASSLAGAGANVLTF
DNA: TGTGCCAGCAGCTTGGCAGGGGCTGGGGCCAACGTCCTGACTTTC

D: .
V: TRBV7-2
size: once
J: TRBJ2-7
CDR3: CASSLAMGGYEQYF
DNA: TGTGCCAGCAGCTTAGCTATGGGAGGCTACGAGCAGTACTTC

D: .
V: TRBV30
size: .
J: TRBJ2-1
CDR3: CAWTHTPFSPNEQFF
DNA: TGTGCCTGGACCCACACGCCCTTTTCTCCCAATGAGCAGTTCTTC

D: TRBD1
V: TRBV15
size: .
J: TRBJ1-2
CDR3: CATSRDLQGEVGGYTF
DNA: TGTGCCACCAGCAGAGATCTTCAGGGGGAAGTGGGTGGCTACACCTTC

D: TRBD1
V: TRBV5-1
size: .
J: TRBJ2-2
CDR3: CASSSGQGGTGELFF
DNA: TGCGCCAGCAGCTCCGGACAGGGAGGCACCGGGGAGCTGTTTTTT

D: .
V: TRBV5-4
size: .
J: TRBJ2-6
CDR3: CASSLVGVGANVLTF
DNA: TGTGCCAGCAGCTTGGTTGGGGTAGGGGCCAACGTCCTGACTTTC

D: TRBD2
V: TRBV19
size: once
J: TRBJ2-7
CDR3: CARTFRGGLTDEQYF
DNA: TGTGCCAGGACTTTCCGGGGAGGGTTGACAGACGAGCAGTACTTC

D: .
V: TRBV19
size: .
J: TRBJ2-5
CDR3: CASCLTEGTKETQYF
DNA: TGTGCCAGCTGCCTGACAGAAGGAACAAAGGAGACCCAGTACTTC